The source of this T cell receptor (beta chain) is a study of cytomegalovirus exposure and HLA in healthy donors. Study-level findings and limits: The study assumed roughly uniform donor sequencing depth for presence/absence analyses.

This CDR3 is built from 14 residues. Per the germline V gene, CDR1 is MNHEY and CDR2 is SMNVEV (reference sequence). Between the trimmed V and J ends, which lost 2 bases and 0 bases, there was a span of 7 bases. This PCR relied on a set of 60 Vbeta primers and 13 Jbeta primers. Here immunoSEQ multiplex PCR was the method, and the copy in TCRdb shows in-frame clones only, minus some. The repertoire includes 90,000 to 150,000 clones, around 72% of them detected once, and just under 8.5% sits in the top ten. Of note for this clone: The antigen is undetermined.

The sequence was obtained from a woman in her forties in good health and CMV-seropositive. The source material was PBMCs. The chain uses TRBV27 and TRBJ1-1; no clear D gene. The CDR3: CASSLNSMNTEAFF. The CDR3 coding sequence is TGTGCCAGCAGTTTAAACTCCATGAACACTGAAGCTTTCTTT.